A single sample gave rise to the 10 T cell receptor beta chains below, sequenced in a study of tumor and adjacent non-tumor tissue in lung cancer. This sample's RNA came from whole unsorted tissue. Three rounds of nested PCR, following a modified ARM-PCR protocol, produced the TCRbeta library. One entry per CDR3 protein results from TCRdb running MiXCR on the multiplex PCR reads. Of approximately 120,000 distinct CDR3 sequences detected, 60% to 80% appear once; the ten largest clones hold 37%. Sample: lung tumor tissue. Receptor source: a woman in her sixties or seventies with non-small cell lung cancer.

This clonotype was seen repeatedly, ten times or more. J is TRBJ1-1 and V is TRBV12-3 or TRBV12-4; D is perhaps TRBD1 (5 bases). V gave up 3 bases and J gave up 2 bases, with 10 bases separating them. This CDR3 is 14 amino acids long. This chain's CDR3 is CASSLQGYNTEAFF. The CDR3 DNA sequence: TGTGCCAGCAGTTTGCAGGGCTACAACACTGAAGCTTTCTTT.

There are many counts of this clonotype. This chain connects TRBV5-1 to TRBJ2-2; no firm D call. Between the trimmed V and J ends, which lost 3 bases and 3 bases, there was a span of 12 bases. The CDR3 has 15 amino acids. Germline-derived CDR1 and CDR2 are SGHRS and YFSETQ. CDR3 in amino acids: CASSSTRLDTGELFF. In DNA form, the CDR3 reads TGCGCCAGCAGCTCGACCAGGCTAGACACCGGGGAGCTGTTTTTT.

Details on this clonotype: One end of the junction varies from germline; a read error may be responsible. The J gene is TRBJ1-5, the V gene TRBV6-2 or TRBV6-3, with D tentatively TRBD1 (5 bases). The germline V gene encodes CDR1 MNHEY and CDR2 SVGEGT. The CDR3 spans 14 residues. Written as DNA, the CDR3 is TGTGGCAGCAGAGGTGGAGGGCAGGGTCAACCCCAGCAATTT. This codes for CGSRGGGQGQPQQF.

The V and J genes are TRBV11-3 and TRBJ2-1, with 8 bases aligning to TRBD2. The CDR3 extends over 13 amino acids. The germline V gene has CDR1 SGHNT and CDR2 YENEEA. The trim removed 10 bases at V and 4 bases at J, leaving 6 bases unmatched. In nucleotides, the CDR3 is TGTGCCAATAGCCCTAGCGGGTACAATGAGCAGTTCTTC. It is translated as CANSPSGYNEQFF.

The genes are TRBV11-2 and TRBJ2-5, with a weak D call TRBD1 (6 bases). Germline V CDR1 and CDR2: SGHAT, FQNNGV. CDR3 length: 15 amino acids. Trimming took off 4 bases at V and 7 bases at J, with 19 bases between the two ends. The CDR3 nucleotides read TGTGCCAGCAGCTCGGCAGGGGCAGGTGGCGGGACCCAGTACTTC. This encodes CASSSAGAGGGTQYF.

As to this clonotype: The junction departs from the called germline gene at one end, perhaps through a read error. The genes are TRBV11-1 and TRBJ2-2, with 9 bases aligning to TRBD2. Germline CDR1 reads SGHAT; CDR2 reads FQDESV (reference sequence). The CDR3 is 17 residues long. The CDR3 loop reads CASSPRLAVKPTGELFF. The CDR3 region has the DNA TGTGCCAGCAGCCCGCGACTAGCGGTAAAACCCACCGGGGAGCTGTTTTTC.

Details on this clonotype: Since a much larger clone is just one base distant, this may be a read error. V usage is TRBV20-1 and J usage is TRBJ2-3; tentatively, D is TRBD1 or TRBD2 (5 bases each). CDR3 length: 14 amino acids. The V and J ends lost 3 bases and 6 bases respectively, with 16 bases between them. Germline V gene lookup returns CDR1 DFQATT and CDR2 SNEGSKA (reference sequence). The CDR3 region is CSARQGLGTDTQYF. CDR3 sequence (DNA): TGCAGTGCTAGGCAGGGTTTAGGGACGGATACGCAGTATTTT.

The rearrangement joins TRBV11-2 to TRBJ2-2, with D tentatively TRBD1 or TRBD2 (7 bases each). CDR3 size: 17 residues. Deletions cut 4 bases from V and 8 bases from J, with 23 bases between. Germline-derived CDR1 and CDR2 are SGHAT and FQNNGV. This chain's CDR3 is CASSSHQGGRITGELFF. The CDR3 region has the DNA TGTGCCAGCAGCTCTCACCAGGGGGGGCGGATCACAGGGGAGCTGTTTTTT.

This clonotype was picked up a small number of times. Its ends do not fully match the called genes, so a read error is possible. CDR3 nucleotides: TGTGCCAGCAGCCCCCAAACCGGGGGGGCCGACGTCCTGTCTTTC. Its translation is CASSPQTGGADVLSF. The chain carries TRBV6-1 and TRBJ2-6; the match to TRBD2 covers 8 bases. Germline CDR1 reads MNHNS; CDR2 reads SASEGT. CDR3 length: 15 amino acids.

As concerns this clonotype: This may be a read error, as it is one base from a much larger clone. The chain links TRBV20-1 to TRBJ1-1; a weak D match, TRBD1 (6 bases). The germline V gene encodes CDR1 DFQATT and CDR2 SNEGSKA (reference sequence). V was clipped by 2 bases and J by 6 bases, with 10 bases between them. The CDR3 covers 12 residues. The DNA of the CDR3 is TGCAGTGCTAGAACAGGGTACGCTGAAGCTTTCTTT. This gives the protein CSARTGYAEAFF.